The clone carrying this T cell receptor beta chain came up once. Its antigen is not known. A read error may account for a junction end that differs from germline. These data are taken from a study of T cells in Graves' hyperthyroidism and ophthalmopathy. Study details: Peripheral blood sampling occurred at initial diagnosis, before any treatment. General study findings and limits: Most clonotypes expanded in thyroid above 0.001 were likewise present in blood.

The CDR3 sequence is 14 residues long. Germline lookup yields CDR1 MNHNS and CDR2 SASEGT. Using RNA transcripts as the source, TCR beta CDR3 regions were amplified. The HTBI set primed first-round TCR CDR3 RT-PCR. In TCRdb, the multiplex PCR reads were re-called with MiXCR into one record per CDR3 protein. The data hold 450,000 to 650,000 distinct CDR3 sequences, with around 20% observed a single time. It was considered stable Graves' hyperthyroidism when ophthalmopathy did not progress within 18 months. Newly diagnosed patients aged 18 to 65 had hyperthyroidism of under 2 months' duration. V and J are TRBV6-1 and TRBJ1-2; 9 bases agree with TRBD1. Input material: blood. The clonotype comes from a man between 18 and 29 years old with Graves' hyperthyroidism. CDR3 sequence: CASSEDRGLNGYTF. For the CDR3, the DNA is TGTGCCAGCAGCGAAGACAGGGGGTTAAATGGCTACACCTTC.